These T cell receptor beta chains were read from a single sample in a study of early T cells in non-severe SARS-CoV-2 infection. TCRdb independently ran MiXCR on the 5' RACE reads; one entry per CDR3 protein. Altogether some 71,000 distinct CDR3 sequences are present, 9% to 10% being singletons, with the ten largest covering 15%. Sequencing used whole blood, obtained at baseline. The source is an adult who was a healthcare worker with PCR-confirmed SARS-CoV-2 infection or an uninfected control (not recorded which). Both conserved end residues are part of each CDR3. The order of the fields is V gene, D gene, clone size, J gene, CDR3 length, CDR3 protein, CDR3 DNA. D genes are given only for firm matches. Some rows have no size entry. The others give once, few or many, or a class for an expanded clone.

TRBV7-9	TRBD2	.	TRBJ2-1	14	CASSLSGRHNEQFF	TGTGCCAGCAGCCTTAGCGGGAGGCACAATGAGCAGTTCTTC
TRBV4-2	TRBD2	few	TRBJ2-1	16	CASSHTSGSGYNEQFF	TGTGCCAGCAGCCATACTAGCGGGAGTGGTTACAATGAGCAGTTCTTC
TRBV4-1	TRBD1	few	TRBJ2-7	13	CASSRDRGYEQYF	TGCGCCAGCAGCCGGGACAGGGGCTACGAGCAGTACTTC
TRBV12-3/TRBV12-4	TRBD2	.	TRBJ2-5	14	CASRRRGLWETQYF	TGTGCCAGCAGGCGACGGGGACTATGGGAGACCCAGTACTTC
TRBV28	.	many	TRBJ2-1	13	CASSLPLSGEQFF	TGTGCCAGCAGTTTACCTCTAAGCGGTGAGCAGTTCTTC
TRBV29-1	.	many	TRBJ1-4	13	CSARRSTNEKLFF	TGCAGCGCTCGACGGTCAACTAATGAAAAACTGTTTTTT
TRBV29-1	.	many	TRBJ1-4	12	CSINREDEKLFF	TGCAGCATCAACAGGGAGGATGAAAAACTGTTTTTT
TRBV7-9	TRBD2	many	TRBJ2-2	15	CASYAAGVGTGELFF	TGTGCCAGCTATGCCGCGGGAGTCGGCACCGGGGAGCTGTTTTTT
TRBV28	.	few	TRBJ2-7	11	CASSLDWAKYF	TGTGCCAGCAGTCTAGACTGGGCGAAGTACTTC
TRBV7-3	.	many	TRBJ2-1	13	CASSLTGGSEQFF	TGTGCCAGCAGCTTAACGGGGGGATCGGAGCAGTTCTTC
TRBV7-2	TRBD1	few	TRBJ2-3	14	CASSNYRGTDTQYF	TGTGCCAGCAGCAACTACAGGGGGACAGATACGCAGTATTTT
TRBV20-1	TRBD1	.	TRBJ2-6	15	CSAVGQGSGANVLTF	TGCAGTGCAGTTGGACAGGGGTCTGGGGCCAACGTCCTGACTTTC
TRBV24-1	.	few	TRBJ1-5	15	CATSEGRTYNQPQHF	TGTGCCACCAGTGAAGGACGGACGTACAATCAGCCCCAGCATTTT
TRBV28	TRBD1	many	TRBJ1-1	12	CASGDSGTEAFF	TGTGCCAGCGGGGACAGTGGCACTGAAGCTTTCTTT
TRBV7-8	.	few	TRBJ1-4	14	CASSLAQINEKLFF	TGTGCCAGCAGCTTAGCACAAATAAATGAAAAACTGTTTTTT
TRBV6-2/TRBV6-3	TRBD2	.	TRBJ2-1	15	CAGIEREGPYNEQFF	TGTGCCGGAATAGAGCGGGAGGGCCCCTACAATGAGCAGTTCTTC
TRBV20-1	.	few	TRBJ2-5	11	CSARGGETQYF	TGCAGTGCCCGGGGTGGGGAGACCCAGTACTTC
TRBV7-2	TRBD2	few	TRBJ2-7	17	CASSQRRVSGRVYEQYF	TGTGCCAGCAGCCAACGGAGAGTAAGCGGGAGGGTCTACGAGCAGTACTTC
TRBV12-3/TRBV12-4	.	.	TRBJ2-4	15	CASSPTGMSINIQYF	TGTGCCAGCAGCCCTACAGGGATGTCGATAAACATTCAGTACTTC
TRBV28	TRBD2	.	TRBJ2-3	11	CASSFFSGSDF	TGTGCCAGCAGTTTTTTCAGCGGGAGTGATTTT
TRBV7-2	.	.	TRBJ1-1	14	CASSFAASNTEAFF	TGTGCCAGCAGCTTCGCGGCTAGCAACACTGAAGCTTTCTTT
TRBV5-6	TRBD1	many	TRBJ2-7	14	CASSWDRGRIEQYF	TGTGCCAGCAGCTGGGACAGGGGGCGAATCGAGCAGTACTTC
TRBV20-1	.	many	TRBJ1-1	11	CSARAVLSAFF	TGCAGTGCTAGAGCGGTTTTATCGGCTTTCTTT
TRBV6-2/TRBV6-3	.	many	TRBJ1-1	12	CASSQGNTEAFF	TGTGCCAGCAGCCAAGGCAACACTGAAGCTTTCTTT
TRBV7-2	.	.	TRBJ2-3	13	CASSLETTGGQYF	TGTGCCAGCAGCTTGGAAACCACTGGTGGGCAGTATTTT
TRBV28	.	.	TRBJ1-1	15	CASSSNGQPNTEAFF	TGTGCCAGCAGTTCCAACGGACAGCCGAACACTGAAGCTTTCTTT
TRBV12-3/TRBV12-4	TRBD1	many	TRBJ1-5	16	CASSPHRGQSNQPQHF	TGTGCCAGCAGTCCGCACAGGGGGCAAAGCAATCAGCCCCAGCATTTT
TRBV9	TRBD2	many	TRBJ2-1	13	CASSPSLGEGGLF	TGTGCCAGCAGCCCATCGTTGGGAGAGGGAGGGCTATTC
TRBV29-1	.	few	TRBJ2-5	15	CSVERRTTSQETQYF	TGCAGCGTTGAAAGAAGGACTACCTCCCAAGAGACCCAGTACTTC
TRBV12-3/TRBV12-4	.	once	TRBJ2-7	12	CASSLQEYEQYF	TGTGCCAGCAGTTTGCAGGAGTACGAGCAGTACTTC
TRBV6-4	TRBD1	many	TRBJ2-1	18	CASSDQGQGAASYNEQFF	TGTGCCAGCAGTGACCAGGGACAGGGGGCGGCGTCCTACAATGAGCAGTTCTTC
TRBV5-4	.	many	TRBJ2-4	14	CATNKVGAKNIQYF	TGTGCCACCAATAAAGTCGGGGCTAAAAACATTCAGTACTTC
TRBV28	.	.	TRBJ2-4	15	CASRTSGLAKNIQYF	TGTGCCAGCAGAACCTCGGGGCTAGCCAAAAACATTCAGTACTTC
TRBV18	.	.	TRBJ2-5	12	CASSPGSETQYF	TGTGCCAGCTCACCCGGATCGGAGACCCAGTACTTC
TRBV6-2/TRBV6-3	.	.	TRBJ2-2	15	CASYTGGRRAGELFF	.
TRBV9	.	.	TRBJ1-3	15	CASSVDNNSGNTIYF	TGTGCCAGCAGCGTAGACAACAACTCTGGAAACACCATATATTTT
TRBV29-1	.	.	TRBJ2-1	13	CSVARVPENEQFF	TGCAGCGTCGCTAGGGTCCCTGAGAATGAGCAGTTCTTC
TRBV7-3	.	few	TRBJ1-1	16	CASSLTGTTMNTEAFF	TGTGCCAGCAGCTTAACAGGGACAACCATGAACACTGAAGCTTTCTTT
TRBV7-9	TRBD2	many	TRBJ2-1	16	CASSFSGSLSYNEQFF	TGTGCCAGCAGCTTTAGCGGGAGCCTCTCCTACAATGAGCAGTTCTTC
TRBV19	TRBD1	once	TRBJ2-7	15	CASSRQGSPSYEQYF	TGTGCCAGTAGTCGACAGGGCTCCCCCTCCTACGAGCAGTACTTC
TRBV2	.	.	TRBJ2-5	14	CASNAPRPGETQYF	TGTGCCAGCAATGCCCCAAGGCCAGGAGAGACCCAGTACTTC
TRBV12-3/TRBV12-4	.	many	TRBJ2-7	12	CASSHDRIEQYF	TGTGCCAGCAGCCACGACAGAATCGAGCAGTACTTC
TRBV7-3	.	many	TRBJ2-3	12	CASSFGGDTQYF	TGTGCCAGCAGCTTTGGGGGGGATACGCAGTATTTT
TRBV20-1	TRBD2	.	TRBJ2-7	15	CSAGALAGGPREQYF	TGCAGTGCTGGGGCCCTAGCGGGAGGGCCAAGGGAGCAGTACTTC